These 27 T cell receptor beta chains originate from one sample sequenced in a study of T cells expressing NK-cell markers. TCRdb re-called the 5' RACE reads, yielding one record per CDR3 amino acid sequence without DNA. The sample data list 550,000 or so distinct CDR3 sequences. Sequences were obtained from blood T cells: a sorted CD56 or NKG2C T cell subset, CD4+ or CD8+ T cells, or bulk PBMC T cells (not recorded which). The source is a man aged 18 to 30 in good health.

This CDR3 reads CASSKRDSSYEQYF. The gene calls are TRBV25-1 and TRBJ2-7; TCRdb calls TRBD1, which cannot be checked without DNA. Germline CDR1 MGHDK, CDR2 SYGVNS. There are 14 residues in the CDR3.

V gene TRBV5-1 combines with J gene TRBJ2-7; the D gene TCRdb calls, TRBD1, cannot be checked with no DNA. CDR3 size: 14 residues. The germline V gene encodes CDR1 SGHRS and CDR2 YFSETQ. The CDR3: CASSPGQGFDEQYF.

The CDR3 spells CASSAGTGGSYNEQFF. The chain carries TRBV7-2 and TRBJ2-1; there is no DNA to check the TCRdb D call of TRBD1. This CDR3 has 16 amino acids. The germline V gene has CDR1 SGHTA and CDR2 FQGNSA.

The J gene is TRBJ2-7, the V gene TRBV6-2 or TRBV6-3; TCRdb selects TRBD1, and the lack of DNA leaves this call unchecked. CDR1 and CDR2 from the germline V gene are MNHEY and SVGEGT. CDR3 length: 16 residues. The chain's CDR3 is CASSYARGQPSYEQYF.

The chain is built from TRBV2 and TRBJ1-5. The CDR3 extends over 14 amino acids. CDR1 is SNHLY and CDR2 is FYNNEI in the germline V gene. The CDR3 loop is CASRTGLRNQPQHF.

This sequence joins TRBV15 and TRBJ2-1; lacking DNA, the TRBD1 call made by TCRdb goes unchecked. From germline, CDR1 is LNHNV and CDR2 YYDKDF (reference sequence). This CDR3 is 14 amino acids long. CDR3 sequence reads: CATSAPGQGGEQFF. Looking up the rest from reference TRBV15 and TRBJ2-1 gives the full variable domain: DAMVIQNPRYQVTQFGKPVTLSCSQTLNHNVMYWYQQKSSQAPKLLFHYYDKDFNNEADTPDNFQSRRPNTSFCFLDIRSPGLGDTAMYLCATSAPGQGGEQFFGPGTRLTVL.

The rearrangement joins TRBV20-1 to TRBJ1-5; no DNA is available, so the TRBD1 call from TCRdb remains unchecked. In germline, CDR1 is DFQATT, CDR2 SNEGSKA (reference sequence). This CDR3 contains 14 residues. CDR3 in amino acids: CSARDSRGRQPQHF.

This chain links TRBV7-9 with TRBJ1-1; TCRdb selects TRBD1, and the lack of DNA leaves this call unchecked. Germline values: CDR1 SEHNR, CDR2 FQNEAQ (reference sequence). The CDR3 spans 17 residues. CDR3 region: CASSTRDLGQGATEAFF.

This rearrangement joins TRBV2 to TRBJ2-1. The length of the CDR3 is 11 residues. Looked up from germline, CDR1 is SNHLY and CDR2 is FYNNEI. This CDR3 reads CASLIRNEQFF. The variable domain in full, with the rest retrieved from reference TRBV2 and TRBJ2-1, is EPEVTQTPSHQVTQMGQEVILRCVPISNHLYFYWYRQILGQKVEFLVSFYNNEISEKSEIFDDQFSVERPDGSNFTLKIRSTKLEDSAMYFCASLIRNEQFFGPGTRLTVL.

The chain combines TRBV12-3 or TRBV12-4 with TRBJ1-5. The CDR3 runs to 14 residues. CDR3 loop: CASRLNDFGQPQHF.

CDR3 region: CASSLRGNSNEKLFF. The V gene is TRBV7-2, the J gene TRBJ1-4. CDR1 is SGHTA, CDR2 FQGNSA, per germline. The CDR3 length is 15 residues.

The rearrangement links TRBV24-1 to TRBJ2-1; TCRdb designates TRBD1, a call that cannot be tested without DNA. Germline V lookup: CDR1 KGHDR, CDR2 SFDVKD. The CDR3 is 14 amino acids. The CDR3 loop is CATSDNRERNEQFF.

CDR3 in amino acids: CASSNSGLYNEQFF. This sequence joins TRBV7-8 and TRBJ2-1. In germline, CDR1 is SGHVS, CDR2 FQNEAQ. The CDR3 spans 14 residues. Filled out from reference TRBV7-8 and TRBJ2-1, the complete variable domain reads GAGVSQSPRYKVAKRGQDVALRCDPISGHVSLFWYQQALGQGPEFLTYFQNEAQLDKSGLPSDRFFAERPEGSVSTLKIQRTQQEDSAVYLCASSNSGLYNEQFFGPGTRLTVL.

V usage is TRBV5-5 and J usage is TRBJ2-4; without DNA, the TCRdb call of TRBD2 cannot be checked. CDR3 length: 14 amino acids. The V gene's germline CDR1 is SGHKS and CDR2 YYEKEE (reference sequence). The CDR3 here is CASNSRESKNIQYF.

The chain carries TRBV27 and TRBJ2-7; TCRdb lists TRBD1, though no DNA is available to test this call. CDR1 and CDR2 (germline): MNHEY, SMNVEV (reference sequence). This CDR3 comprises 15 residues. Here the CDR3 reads CASSQLDRGAYEQYF.

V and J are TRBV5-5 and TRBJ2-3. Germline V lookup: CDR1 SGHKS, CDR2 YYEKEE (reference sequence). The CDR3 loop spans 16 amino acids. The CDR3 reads CASSLGERILSDTQYF.

CDR3 loop: CASTHPGLGQETQYF. The chain joins TRBV6-1 to TRBJ2-5; with no DNA, the TCRdb D assignment of TRBD2 cannot be verified. The CDR3 runs 15 residues. Germline assignment: CDR1 MNHNS and CDR2 SASEGT.

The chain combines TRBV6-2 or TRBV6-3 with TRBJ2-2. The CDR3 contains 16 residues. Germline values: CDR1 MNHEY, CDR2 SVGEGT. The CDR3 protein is CASTRGVFANTGELFF.

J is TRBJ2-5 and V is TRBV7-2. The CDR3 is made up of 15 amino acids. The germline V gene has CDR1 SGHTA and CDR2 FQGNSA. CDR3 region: CASSLESGRQETQYF.

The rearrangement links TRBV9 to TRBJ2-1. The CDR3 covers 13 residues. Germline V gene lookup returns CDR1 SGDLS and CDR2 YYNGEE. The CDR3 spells CASSGYTKDEQFF. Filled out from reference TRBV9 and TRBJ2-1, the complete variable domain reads DSGVTQTPKHLITATGQRVTLRCSPRSGDLSVYWYQQSLDQGLQFLIQYYNGEERAKGNILERFSAQQFPDLHSELNLSSLELGDSALYFCASSGYTKDEQFFGPGTRLTVL.

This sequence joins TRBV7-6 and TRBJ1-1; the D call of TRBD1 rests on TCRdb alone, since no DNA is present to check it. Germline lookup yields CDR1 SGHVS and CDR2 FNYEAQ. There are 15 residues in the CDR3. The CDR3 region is CASSPGTGVFSEAFF.

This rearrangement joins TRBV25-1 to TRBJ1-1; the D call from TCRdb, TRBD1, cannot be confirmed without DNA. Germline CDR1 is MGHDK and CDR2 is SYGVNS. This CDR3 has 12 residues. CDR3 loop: CAAGHSFAEAFF.

The CDR3 reads CSASGQADEQFF. The chain employs TRBV20-1 and TRBJ2-1; TCRdb gives TRBD1 as the D gene, but with no DNA this cannot be confirmed. CDR1 and CDR2 (germline): DFQATT, SNEGSKA (reference sequence). The CDR3 contains 12 residues.

CDR3: CARGQGQQETQYF. V gene TRBV10-3 combines with J gene TRBJ2-5; with no DNA, the TCRdb D assignment of TRBD1 cannot be verified. This CDR3 contains 13 residues. Germline CDR1 ENHRY, CDR2 SYGVKD.

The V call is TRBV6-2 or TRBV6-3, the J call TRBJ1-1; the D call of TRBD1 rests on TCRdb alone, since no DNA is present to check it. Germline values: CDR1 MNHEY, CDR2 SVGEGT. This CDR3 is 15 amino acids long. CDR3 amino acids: CASSFLQGTNTEAFF.

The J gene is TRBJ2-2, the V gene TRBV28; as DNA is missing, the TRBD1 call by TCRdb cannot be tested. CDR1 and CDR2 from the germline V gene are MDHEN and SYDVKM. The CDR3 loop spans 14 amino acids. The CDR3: CATGQFANTGELFF.

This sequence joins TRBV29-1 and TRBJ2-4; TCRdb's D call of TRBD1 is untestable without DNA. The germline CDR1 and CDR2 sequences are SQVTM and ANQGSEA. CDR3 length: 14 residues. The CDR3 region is CSVRPGLAKNIQYF.